The 28 T cell receptor beta chains presented below share a single source sample, sequenced in a study of T cell responses to AZD1222 COVID-19 vaccine. TCRdb's copy holds only in-frame clones and misses some; the assay was immunoSEQ multiplex PCR. The sample holds about 120,000 clones, 85% to 95% seen once. Sequenced here: peripheral blood, sampled on day 0 of AZD1222 vaccination. Receptors originate from an adult in good health.

The chain carries TRBV4-1 and TRBJ1-2, with TRBD1 as a possible D gene (5 bases). CDR1 and CDR2 from the germline V gene are MGHRA and YSYEKL. V was cut by 3 bases and J by 4 bases, with 21 bases left in between. The length of the CDR3 is 17 residues. CDR3 nucleotide sequence: TGCGCCAGCAGCCAGCCCGGGCCGGGACCGCACAGCTATGGCTACACCTTC. Encoded protein: CASSQPGPGPHSYGYTF.

This sequence joins TRBV5-6 and TRBJ2-1, with TRBD1 matching over 7 bases. V trimming: 0 bases; J trimming: 2 bases; junction bases outside the gene matches: 5. The CDR3 extends over 16 amino acids. CDR1 and CDR2 (germline): SGHDT, YYEEEE. CDR3 DNA: TGTGCCAGCAGCTTGGGCCCGGACAGGACCTACAATGAGCAGTTCTTC. Its protein product is CASSLGPDRTYNEQFF.

The chain employs TRBV19 and TRBJ1-4; D remains ambiguous. With 4 bases removed from V and 3 bases from J, the gap between germline ends came to 12 bases. The V gene's germline CDR1 is LNHDA and CDR2 SQIVND (reference sequence). This CDR3 region has 15 residues. CDR3 in DNA: TGTGCCAGTAGTACAACCCGTACATCTAATGAAAAACTGTTTTTT. Translation gives CASSTTRTSNEKLFF.

This clone was picked up one time. The rearrangement links TRBV5-6 to TRBJ1-1; the D is unclear. CDR1 and CDR2 from the germline V gene are SGHDT and YYEEEE. V was pared by 7 bases and J by 1 base, with 14 bases between. There are 14 residues in the CDR3. CDR3 amino acids: CASRPFGKNTEAFF. The CDR3 DNA reads TGTGCCAGCCGACCGTTTGGAAAGAACACTGAAGCTTTCTTT.

V usage is TRBV5-1 and J usage is TRBJ2-2; TRBD2 agrees at 8 bases. Germline-derived CDR1 and CDR2 are SGHRS and YFSETQ. The CDR3 consists of 17 residues. Unmatched junction bases numbered 12, after V lost 4 bases and J lost 4 bases. The CDR3: CASSPGGALGLTGELFF. The CDR3 bases are TGCGCCAGCAGCCCCGGGGGGGCTTTGGGGCTCACCGGGGAGCTGTTTTTT.

The V call is TRBV10-1, the J call TRBJ2-1; D tentatively reads TRBD1 or TRBD2 (5 bases each). This CDR3 is 16 amino acids long. The germline V gene encodes CDR1 WNHNN and CDR2 SYGVQD (reference sequence). V lost 3 bases to trimming and J lost 0 bases, with 12 bases between them. The CDR3 nucleotides are TGCGCCAGCAGTGACGCGGCAGGGAGCTCCTACAATGAGCAGTTCTTC. This gives the protein CASSDAAGSSYNEQFF.

The V gene is TRBV7-3, the J gene TRBJ1-1; D call uncertain. From germline, CDR1 is SGHTA and CDR2 FQGTGA. Trimming stripped 0 bases from V and 5 bases from J, with 13 bases between. The CDR3 contains 15 residues. The CDR3 sequence: CASSLTGVVVTEAFF. CDR3 nucleotides: TGTGCCAGCAGCTTAACTGGAGTCGTAGTGACTGAAGCTTTCTTT.

The V call is TRBV6-5, the J call TRBJ1-4; 7 bases are a match to TRBD1. Germline values: CDR1 MNHEY, CDR2 SVGAGI. The J segment lost 5 bases and the V segment lost 4 bases, leaving 7 bases of the junction unmatched. The CDR3 consists of 15 residues. In nucleotides, the CDR3 is TGTGCCAGCAGTTTGGGTGACAGGGAAAATGAAAAACTGTTTTTT. This encodes CASSLGDRENEKLFF.

The V and J genes are TRBV27 and TRBJ2-2; 8 nucleotides agree with TRBD1. The CDR3 extends over 15 amino acids. J was trimmed by 2 bases and V by 5 bases; bases with no gene match: 4. Looked up from germline, CDR1 is MNHEY and CDR2 is SMNVEV (reference sequence). DNA of the CDR3: TGTGCCAGCAGTGCCGGACAGGGTAACACCGGGGAGCTGTTTTTT. Protein sequence: CASSAGQGNTGELFF.

The CDR3 sequence: CASFPSPGNTEAFF. CDR3 in DNA: TGTGCCAGCTTCCCTTCGCCAGGGAACACTGAAGCTTTCTTT. The rearrangement links TRBV28 to TRBJ1-1, with unresolved D. This CDR3 has 14 amino acids. Between the trimmed V and J ends, which lost 8 bases and 1 base, there was a span of 14 bases. Germline loops: CDR1 MDHEN, CDR2 SYDVKM.

This rearrangement joins TRBV5-1 to TRBJ2-1; either TRBD1 or TRBD2 may fit D (5 bases each). Between the trimmed V and J ends, which lost 4 bases and 0 bases, there was a span of 17 bases. CDR3 length equals 17 residues. Germline CDR1 reads SGHRS; CDR2 reads YFSETQ. This chain's CDR3 is CASSPPGLAYSYNEQFF. The CDR3 bases are TGCGCCAGCAGCCCCCCAGGGCTAGCCTACTCCTACAATGAGCAGTTCTTC.

The chain combines TRBV5-1 with TRBJ1-1; unclear D gene. The CDR3 length is 13 residues. Germline V gene data show CDR1 as SGHRS and CDR2 as YFSETQ. With 3 bases removed from V and 10 bases from J, the gap between germline ends came to 16 bases. The CDR3 nucleotides read TGCGCCAGCAGCTACGACGTGACCCGTGCAGCTTTCTTT. Translation: CASSYDVTRAAFF.

Only one count was recorded for this clone. This sequence joins TRBV15 and TRBJ2-7; D uncertain. V lost 5 bases and J 1 base, leaving 6 bases between the germline ends. Germline values: CDR1 LNHNV, CDR2 YYDKDF (reference sequence). CDR3 size: 12 residues. Here the CDR3 DNA reads TGTGCCACCAGCGAGCTATCCTACGAGCAGTACTTC. This codes for CATSELSYEQYF.

The V and J genes are TRBV2 and TRBJ1-5; D is unresolved. Germline CDR1 and CDR2: SNHLY and FYNNEI. This CDR3 has 16 amino acids. V was clipped by 4 bases and J by 1 base, with 14 bases between them. CDR3 residues: CASSARASGSNQPQHF. The CDR3 coding sequence is TGTGCCAGCAGTGCACGGGCTAGTGGGAGCAATCAGCCCCAGCATTTT.

The chain is built from TRBV27 and TRBJ2-1; D might be TRBD1 (6 bases). Germline V CDR1 and CDR2: MNHEY, SMNVEV (reference sequence). The CDR3 is 15 amino acids. Deletions cut 1 base from V and 6 bases from J, with 13 bases between. CDR3 DNA: TGTGCCAGCAGTTTATTAGTCAAAGGGGGCAATGAGCAGTTCTTC. Residues: CASSLLVKGGNEQFF.

The rearrangement links TRBV19 to TRBJ1-2, with 10 bases fitting TRBD1. V shed 7 bases, J shed 5 bases, and the junction held 7 bases outside the gene matches. The CDR3 runs 14 residues. In germline, CDR1 is LNHDA, CDR2 SQIVND (reference sequence). The CDR3: CASTPTGGVYGYTF. Here the CDR3 DNA reads TGTGCCAGTACCCCGACAGGGGGCGTTTATGGCTACACCTTC.

CDR3 sequence reads: CASSHGGEAFF. CDR3 DNA sequence: TGTGCCAGCAGCCATGGGGGTGAAGCTTTCTTT. V and J are TRBV3-1 (or the pseudogene TRBV3-2) and TRBJ1-1; possible D gene TRBD1, 5 bases. CDR1 is LGHDT, CDR2 YNNKEL, per germline (reference sequence). V was cut by 3 bases and J by 7 bases, with 6 bases left in between. The CDR3 consists of 11 residues.

This chain uses TRBV3-1 (or the pseudogene TRBV3-2) with TRBJ1-3; no reliable D call. Germline V lookup: CDR1 LGHDT, CDR2 YNNKEL (reference sequence). The CDR3 runs 15 residues. The V and J ends lost 0 bases and 2 bases respectively, with 8 bases between them. The CDR3 DNA reads TGTGCCAGCAGCCAAGACGTTACCCCTGGAAACACCATATATTTT. Protein sequence: CASSQDVTPGNTIYF.

The chain carries TRBV6-5 and TRBJ1-5, with D unclear. Germline values: CDR1 MNHEY, CDR2 SVGAGI. V lost 5 bases, J lost 0 bases, and 8 bases lay in between. CDR3 size: 14 residues. The DNA of the CDR3 is TGTGCCAGCAGTAGAACAGTTAGCAATCAGCCCCAGCATTTT. Protein: CASSRTVSNQPQHF.

V is TRBV3-1 (or the pseudogene TRBV3-2) and J is TRBJ1-1, with a weak D call TRBD1 (6 bases). The CDR3 length is 15 residues. From germline, CDR1 is LGHDT and CDR2 YNNKEL (reference sequence). V lost 6 bases to trimming and J lost 4 bases, with 18 bases between them. This CDR3 is CASRQTGPLSTEAFF. The CDR3 DNA reads as TGTGCCAGCAGACAGACAGGACCTTTGAGCACTGAAGCTTTCTTT.

This chain connects TRBV7-9 to TRBJ1-4; D might be TRBD1 (6 bases). V was pared by 5 bases and J by 6 bases, with 13 bases between. Per germline, CDR1 SEHNR and CDR2 FQNEAQ (reference sequence). This CDR3 contains 14 residues. This CDR3 reads CASSKDSFHEKLFF. CDR3 DNA sequence: TGTGCCAGCAGCAAGGACAGCTTTCATGAAAAACTGTTTTTT.

This rearrangement joins TRBV6-4 to TRBJ2-1; 8 nucleotides match TRBD2. CDR3 size: 16 residues. The junction had 8 bases not matched to a gene; V was cut back by 4 bases and J by 3 bases. From germline, CDR1 is MRHNA and CDR2 SNTAGT. CDR3 nucleotides: TGTGCCAGCAGTGTAGAGCTAGCGGGCTACTACAATGAGCAGTTCTTC. It specifies CASSVELAGYYNEQFF.

As for this clone: Sequence at one end of the junction differs from germline and may be a read error. The chain links TRBV4-2 to TRBJ1-1, with 8 positions matching TRBD1. This CDR3 has 15 amino acids. Germline lookup yields CDR1 LGHNA and CDR2 YNFKEQ. CDR3 sequence reads: CASSEDRGRGTEAFF. CDR3 sequence (DNA): TGTGCCAGCAGCGAAGACAGGGGAAGAGGTACTGAAGCTTTCTTT.

The J gene is TRBJ1-3, the V gene TRBV3-1 (or the pseudogene TRBV3-2); D gene uncertain. This CDR3 is built from 15 residues. Germline values: CDR1 LGHDT, CDR2 YNNKEL (reference sequence). The V and J ends lost 2 bases and 4 bases respectively, with 12 bases between them. DNA for the CDR3: TGTGCCAGCAGCCAATTTCCGGGAGTCGGAAACACCATATATTTT. Amino acid sequence: CASSQFPGVGNTIYF.

The chain recombines TRBV12-2 with TRBJ1-4; TRBD1 was called by the table and not checked on the DNA. TRBV12-2 is given as a pseudogene. This CDR3 comprises 16 residues. CDR3 nucleotides: TGTGCAAGTCGCCTAAACCGGGACAGGTCCAACTTTAAACTGTTTTTT. Its translation is CASRLNRDRSNFKLFF.

V is TRBV30 and J is TRBJ2-5; tentative D call: TRBD2 (6 bases). Trimming removed 0 bases from V and 1 base from J, with 12 bases in between. Germline V gives CDR1 GTSNPN, CDR2 SVGIG (reference sequence). The CDR3 contains 15 residues. The CDR3 DNA reads TGTGCCTGGAGTGTTGGGACTCTCTTCCAAGAGACCCAGTACTTC. It yields the protein CAWSVGTLFQETQYF.

This chain joins TRBV7-9 and TRBJ2-4; 7 bases align to TRBD1. Per the germline V gene, CDR1 is SEHNR and CDR2 is FQNEAQ (reference sequence). The CDR3 consists of 17 residues. The junction had 19 bases not matched to a gene; V was cut back by 5 bases and J by 9 bases. DNA for the CDR3: TGTGCCAGCAGCCCGGGAACTCATATGACAGGGAACGGCATTCAGTACTTC. Translating gives CASSPGTHMTGNGIQYF.

The V and J genes are TRBV2 and TRBJ1-1; no clear D gene. This CDR3 is built from 11 residues. Per germline, CDR1 SNHLY and CDR2 FYNNEI. The V end lost 4 bases, the J end lost 4 bases, and 4 bases lay between the germline ends. CDR3 sequence (DNA): TGTGCCAGCAGTGTTGGCACTGAAGCTTTCTTT. Amino acid sequence: CASSVGTEAFF.